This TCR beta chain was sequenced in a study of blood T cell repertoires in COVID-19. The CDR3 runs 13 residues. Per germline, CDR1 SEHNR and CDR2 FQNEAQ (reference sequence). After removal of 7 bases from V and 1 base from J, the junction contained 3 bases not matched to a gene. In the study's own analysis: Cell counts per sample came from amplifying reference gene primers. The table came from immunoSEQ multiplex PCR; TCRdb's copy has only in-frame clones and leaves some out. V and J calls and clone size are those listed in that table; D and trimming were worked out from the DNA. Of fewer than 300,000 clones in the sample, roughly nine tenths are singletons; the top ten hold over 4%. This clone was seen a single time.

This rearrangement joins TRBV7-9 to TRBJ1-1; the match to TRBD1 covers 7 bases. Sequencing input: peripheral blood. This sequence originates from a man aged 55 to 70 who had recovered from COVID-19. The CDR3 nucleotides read TGTGCCAGCATCCGGACAGGGAACACTGAAGCTTTCTTT. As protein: CASIRTGNTEAFF.